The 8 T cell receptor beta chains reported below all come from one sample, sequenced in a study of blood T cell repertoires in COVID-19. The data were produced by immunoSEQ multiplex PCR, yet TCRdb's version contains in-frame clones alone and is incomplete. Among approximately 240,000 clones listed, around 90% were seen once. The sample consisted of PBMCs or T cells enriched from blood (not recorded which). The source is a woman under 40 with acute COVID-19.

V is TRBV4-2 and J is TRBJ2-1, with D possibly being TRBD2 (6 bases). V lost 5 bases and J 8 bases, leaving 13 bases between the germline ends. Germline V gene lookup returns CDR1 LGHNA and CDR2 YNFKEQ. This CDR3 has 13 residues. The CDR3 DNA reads TGTGCCAGCAGCTCTCGGGACTTCGATGAGCAGTTCTTC. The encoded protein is CASSSRDFDEQFF.

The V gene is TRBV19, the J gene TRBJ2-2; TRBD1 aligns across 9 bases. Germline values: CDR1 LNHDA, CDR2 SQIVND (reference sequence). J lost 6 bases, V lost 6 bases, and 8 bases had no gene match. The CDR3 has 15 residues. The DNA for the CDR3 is TGTGCCAGTAGGCCGGGACAGGGATCGGCCGGGGAGCTGTTTTTT. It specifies CASRPGQGSAGELFF.

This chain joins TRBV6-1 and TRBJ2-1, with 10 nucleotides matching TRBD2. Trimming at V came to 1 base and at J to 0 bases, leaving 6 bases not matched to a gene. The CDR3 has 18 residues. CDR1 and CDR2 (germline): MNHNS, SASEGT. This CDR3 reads CASSEGLAGLGSYNEQFF. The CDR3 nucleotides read TGTGCCAGCAGTGAAGGACTAGCGGGCCTCGGCTCCTACAATGAGCAGTTCTTC.

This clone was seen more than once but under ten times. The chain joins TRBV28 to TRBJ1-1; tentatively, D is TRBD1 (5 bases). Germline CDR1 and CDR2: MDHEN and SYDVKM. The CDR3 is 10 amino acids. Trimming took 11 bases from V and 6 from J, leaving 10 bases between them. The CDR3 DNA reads TGTGCCGGGGGGTTTCCTGAAGCTTTCTTT. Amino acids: CAGGFPEAFF.

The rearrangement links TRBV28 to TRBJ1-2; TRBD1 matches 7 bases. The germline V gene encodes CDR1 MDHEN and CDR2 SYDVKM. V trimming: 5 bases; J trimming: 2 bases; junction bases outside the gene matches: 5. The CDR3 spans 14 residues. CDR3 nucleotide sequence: TGTGCCAGCAGTGCCCCGACAGGGAACTATGGCTACACCTTC. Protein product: CASSAPTGNYGYTF.

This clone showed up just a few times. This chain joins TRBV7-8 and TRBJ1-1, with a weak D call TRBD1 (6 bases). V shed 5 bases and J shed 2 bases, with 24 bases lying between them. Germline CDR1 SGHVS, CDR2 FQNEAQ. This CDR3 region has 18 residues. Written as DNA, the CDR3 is TGTGCCAGCAGCATGCAACCCCCCATTGGCAGGGGAAACACTGAAGCTTTCTTT. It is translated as CASSMQPPIGRGNTEAFF.

CDR3 in DNA: TGTGCCAGCAGTTTAACTAGCGGGAGCGGTAGCGTATTAGGCACAGATACGCAGTATTTT. Translating gives CASSLTSGSGSVLGTDTQYF. The chain has TRBV28 and TRBJ2-3; 11 nucleotides agree with TRBD2. The CDR3 contains 20 residues. Germline CDR1 reads MDHEN; CDR2 reads SYDVKM. V dropped 2 bases and J dropped 1; count of bases not matched to a gene: 14.

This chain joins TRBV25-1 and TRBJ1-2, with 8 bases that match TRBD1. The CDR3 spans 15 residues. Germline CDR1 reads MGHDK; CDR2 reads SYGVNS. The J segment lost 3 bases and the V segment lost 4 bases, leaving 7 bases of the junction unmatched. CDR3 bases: TGTGCCAGCAGTGGATCAGGGGGCGCAGACTATGGCTACACCTTC. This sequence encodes CASSGSGGADYGYTF.